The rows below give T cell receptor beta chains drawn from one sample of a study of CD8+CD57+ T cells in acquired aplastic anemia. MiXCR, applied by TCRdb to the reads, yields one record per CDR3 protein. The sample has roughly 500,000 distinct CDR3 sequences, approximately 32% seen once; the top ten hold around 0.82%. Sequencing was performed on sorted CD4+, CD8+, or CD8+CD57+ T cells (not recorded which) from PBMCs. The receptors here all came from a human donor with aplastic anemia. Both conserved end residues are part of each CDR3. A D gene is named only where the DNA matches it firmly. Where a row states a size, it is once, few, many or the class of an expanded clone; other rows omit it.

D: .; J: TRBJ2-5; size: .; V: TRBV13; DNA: TGTGCCAGCAGCTTTGGCCACAGGGACATAGAGACCCAGTACTTC; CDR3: CASSFGHRDIETQYF
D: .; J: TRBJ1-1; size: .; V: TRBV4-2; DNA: TGTTCCAGCAGCCAAGGTGGGCCGTGGGAAGCTTTCTTT; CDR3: CSSSQGGPWEAFF
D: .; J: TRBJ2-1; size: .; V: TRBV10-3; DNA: TGTGCCACCTTAAGTGGGGCCTATGGGTACAATGAGCAGTTCTTC; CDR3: CATLSGAYGYNEQFF
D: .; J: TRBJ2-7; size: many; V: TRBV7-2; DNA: TGTGCCAGCAGCTTAAACGGGCGCGAGCAGTACTTC; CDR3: CASSLNGREQYF
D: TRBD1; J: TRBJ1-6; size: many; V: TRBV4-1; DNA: TGCGCCAGCAGCCAGGGAGACAGGGGGAATTCACCCCTCCACTTT; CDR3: CASSQGDRGNSPLHF
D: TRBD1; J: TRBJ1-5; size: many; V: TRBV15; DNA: TGTGCCACCAGCAGCAGACAGGGGGGGCCCAATCAGCCCCAGCATTTT; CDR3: CATSSRQGGPNQPQHF
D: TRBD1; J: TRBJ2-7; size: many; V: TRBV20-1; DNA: TGCAGTGCTAGAGAGGGACAGGGGGACTCCGACGAGCAGTACTTC; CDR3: CSAREGQGDSDEQYF
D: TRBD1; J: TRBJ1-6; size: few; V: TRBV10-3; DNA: TGTGCCATCAGTCCCGGGACAGGGAAGAATTCACCCCTCCACTTT; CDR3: CAISPGTGKNSPLHF
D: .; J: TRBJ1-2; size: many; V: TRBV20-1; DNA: TGCAGTGCTAGAGTCGCGGCCCACTATGGCTACACCTTC; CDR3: CSARVAAHYGYTF
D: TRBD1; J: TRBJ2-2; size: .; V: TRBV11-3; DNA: TGTGCCAGCAGCCTCAGACAGGGGGCTAACGGGGAGCTGTTTTTT; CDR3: CASSLRQGANGELFF
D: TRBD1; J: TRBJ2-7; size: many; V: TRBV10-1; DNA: TGCGCCAGCAGGGGGACAGGGCCCTACGAGCAGTACTTC; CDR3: CASRGTGPYEQYF
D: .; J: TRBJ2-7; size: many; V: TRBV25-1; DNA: TGTGCCAGCAGTCCTAGGACCAGTGGCGAGCAGTACTTC; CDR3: CASSPRTSGEQYF
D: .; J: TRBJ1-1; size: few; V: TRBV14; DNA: TGTGCCAGCAGCCCAACTCAAATGAGACCTGACACTGAAGCTTTCTTT; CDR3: CASSPTQMRPDTEAFF
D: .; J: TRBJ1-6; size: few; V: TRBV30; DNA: TGTGCCTGGAGTCAGGAGGAAAGCTCACCCCTCCACTTT; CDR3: CAWSQEESSPLHF
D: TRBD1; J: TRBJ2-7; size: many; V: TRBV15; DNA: TGTGCCACCAGCAGACTATTCACAGGGGACAGCGACTCCTACGAGCAGTACTTC; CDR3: CATSRLFTGDSDSYEQYF
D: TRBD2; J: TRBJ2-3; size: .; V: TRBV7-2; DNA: TGTGCCAGCAGCTTAGCGGGGACTAGCGGGAGAACGCAGTATTTT; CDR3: CASSLAGTSGRTQYF
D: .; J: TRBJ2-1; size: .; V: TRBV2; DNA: TGTGCCAGCAGTGTAGACTCGTCGAAGTTCAATGAGCAGTTCTTC; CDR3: CASSVDSSKFNEQFF
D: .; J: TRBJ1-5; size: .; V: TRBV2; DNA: TGTGCCAGCAGTGACCCAAATGGACCCCAGCATTTT; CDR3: CASSDPNGPQHF
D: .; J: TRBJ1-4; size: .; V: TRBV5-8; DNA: TGTGCCAGACCGGCCGAAAACTTGGATGGTGAAAAACTGTTTTTT; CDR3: CARPAENLDGEKLFF
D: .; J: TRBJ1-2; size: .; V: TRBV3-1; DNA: TGTGCCAGCAGCCAAGGCGACGGCAGCCTCTATGGCTACACCTTC; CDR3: CASSQGDGSLYGYTF
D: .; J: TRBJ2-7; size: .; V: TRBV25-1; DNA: TGTGCCTGGAGTGTACGCGGCAGCGTGTACGAGCAGCACTTC; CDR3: CAWSVRGSVYEQHF
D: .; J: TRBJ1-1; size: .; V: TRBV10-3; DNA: TGTGCCAGCAGTTACATGGGGGTGAACACTGAAGCTTTCTTT; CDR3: CASSYMGVNTEAFF
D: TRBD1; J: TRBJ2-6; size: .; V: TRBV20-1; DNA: TGCAGTGCTAGAGATTTAGGGGGCGTATCTGGGGCCAACGTCCTGACTTTC; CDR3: CSARDLGGVSGANVLTF
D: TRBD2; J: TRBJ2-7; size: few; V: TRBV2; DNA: TGTGCCAGCAGTTGGCGGGGGGAGGGTTACGAGCAGTACTTC; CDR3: CASSWRGEGYEQYF
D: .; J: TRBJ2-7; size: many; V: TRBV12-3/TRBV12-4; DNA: TGTGCCAGCAGTCCGCAAAAGGACTTGCGATACGAGCAGTACTTC; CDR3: CASSPQKDLRYEQYF
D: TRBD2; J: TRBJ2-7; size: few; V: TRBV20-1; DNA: TGCAGTGCCTTTGCTAGCGGGAGTAGCTACGAGCAGTACTTC; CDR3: CSAFASGSSYEQYF
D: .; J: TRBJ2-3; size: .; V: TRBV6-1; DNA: TGTGCCAGCAGCCCTACTTGGGCGGGTGTTACAGATACGCAGTATTTT; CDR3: CASSPTWAGVTDTQYF
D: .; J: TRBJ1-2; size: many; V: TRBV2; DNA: TGTGCCAGCAGCCCGGACGGGACTAACTATGGCTACACCTTC; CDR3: CASSPDGTNYGYTF
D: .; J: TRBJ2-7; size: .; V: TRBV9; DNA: TGTGCCAGCAGCGTAGGGGGGGACGCATCCTACGAGCAGTACTTC; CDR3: CASSVGGDASYEQYF
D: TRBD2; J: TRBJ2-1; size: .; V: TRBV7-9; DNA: TGTGCCAGCAGCTTCAGCGGGGGGGCTGGCAATGAGCAGTTCTTC; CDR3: CASSFSGGAGNEQFF
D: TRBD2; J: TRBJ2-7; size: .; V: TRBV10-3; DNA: TGTGCCAGCGGTCTCAGAGGCGGGGGGGGATTGCGCGAGCAGTACTTC; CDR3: CASGLRGGGGLREQYF
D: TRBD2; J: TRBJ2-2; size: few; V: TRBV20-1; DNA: TGCAGTGCTAGTCGGACTAGTCCCGGGGAGCTGTTTTTT; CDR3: CSASRTSPGELFF
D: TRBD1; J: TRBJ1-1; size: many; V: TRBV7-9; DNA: TGTGCCAGCAGCTTGCGGCAGGGGGGAACTGAAGCTTTCTTT; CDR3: CASSLRQGGTEAFF
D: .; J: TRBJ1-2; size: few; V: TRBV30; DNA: TGTGCCTGGACAGGCGGCCTGGGGTATGGCTACACCTTC; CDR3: CAWTGGLGYGYTF
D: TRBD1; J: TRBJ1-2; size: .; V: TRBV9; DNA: TGTGCCAGCAGCGCCTCGACAGGGGTAAACTATGGCTACACCTTC; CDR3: CASSASTGVNYGYTF
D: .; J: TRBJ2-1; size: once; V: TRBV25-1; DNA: TGTGCCAGCACCCAGAGGATGCTTGGTTCCTACAATGAGCAGTTCTTC; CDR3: CASTQRMLGSYNEQFF
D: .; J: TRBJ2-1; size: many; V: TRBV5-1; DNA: TGTGCCAGCAGCTTAACCGGGAATGAGCAGTTCTTC; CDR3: CASSLTGNEQFF
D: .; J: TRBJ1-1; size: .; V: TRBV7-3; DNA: TGTGCCAGCAGCTTAATGGTCTGGGCTTTTGGCGGGGAAGCTTTCTTT; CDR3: CASSLMVWAFGGEAFF
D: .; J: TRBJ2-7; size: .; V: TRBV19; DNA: TGTGCCAGCAGTACTACCGGACAGCAGCACCGATACGAGCAGTACTTC; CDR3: CASSTTGQQHRYEQYF
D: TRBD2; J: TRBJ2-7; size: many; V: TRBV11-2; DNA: TGTGCCAGCAGCTTGACTAGCGGGGGGGACTCCTACGAGCAGTACTTC; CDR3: CASSLTSGGDSYEQYF
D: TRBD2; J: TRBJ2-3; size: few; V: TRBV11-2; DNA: TGTGCCAGCAGCTTAGGTTCTAGCGGGAGTCCAGATACGCAGTATTTT; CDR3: CASSLGSSGSPDTQYF
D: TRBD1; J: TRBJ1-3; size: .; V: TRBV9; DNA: TGTGCCAGCAGCGGTAACAGGGGGCGAGGTTTTGGAAACACCATATATTTT; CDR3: CASSGNRGRGFGNTIYF
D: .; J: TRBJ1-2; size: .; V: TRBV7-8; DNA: .; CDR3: CAWHEQGHDYGCTF
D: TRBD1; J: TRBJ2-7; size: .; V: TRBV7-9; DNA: TGTGCCAGCACCAGGACAGGGGCAAGATCCTACGAGCAGTACTTC; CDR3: CASTRTGARSYEQYF
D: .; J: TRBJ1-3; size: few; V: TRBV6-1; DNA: TGTGCCAGCAGTGAAGCGGGGATCTCTGGAAACACCATATATTTT; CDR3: CASSEAGISGNTIYF
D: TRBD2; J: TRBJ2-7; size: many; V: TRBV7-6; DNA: TGTGCCAGCAGCAAAGGGACTAGCGGGACCTCCTACGAGCAGTACTTC; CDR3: CASSKGTSGTSYEQYF
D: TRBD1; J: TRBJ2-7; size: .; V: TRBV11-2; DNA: TGTGCCAGCAGCTCAGGACAGGGGCCTCGTGAGCAGTACTTC; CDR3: CASSSGQGPREQYF